This TCR beta chain was recorded in a study of shared clonotypes between healthy human individuals. The study's findings and limits: Some clonotypes were shared by all four sorted-subset donors, while others were not shared. The non-shared ones had lower generation probabilities than the shared ones.

Original processing notes: Junction-only sequences without quality scores came from ImmunoSEQ, so filtering differed. Assay: immunoSEQ multiplex PCR; the TCRdb copy retains only in-frame clones and omits some. D and trimming come from the DNA, and the V and J calls and clone size come from that table. The sample lists 1.5 million to 2.5 million clones, approximately 94% seen once, with 1% to 1.5% in the top ten. It was CD45RO-negative cells, positively selected for CCR7, that made up naive CD8 cells, with terminally differentiated effector memory CD45RA+ cells excluded. With regard to this clone: The antigen is not known. In the same sample, other DNA sequences code for this CDR3.

The sample comprised naive CD8+ T cells sorted from blood. This clonotype was sampled from a man aged 18-30 years in good health.

The CDR3 DNA is TGTGCCAGTAGTATGGGACAGGGGGTAACTGAAGCTTTCTTT. It is translated as CASSMGQGVTEAFF. This rearrangement joins TRBV19 to TRBJ1-1; TRBD1 matches at 11 bases. V lost 3 bases to trimming and J lost 5 bases; unmatched junction nucleotides: 2. This CDR3 is 14 amino acids long. Looked up from germline, CDR1 is LNHDA and CDR2 is SQIVND (reference sequence).